The 19 T cell receptor beta chains in this list originate from one sample, sequenced in a study of blood T cell repertoires in COVID-19. Clones were read by immunoSEQ multiplex PCR, and TCRdb kept only the in-frame ones, dropping some. This table has some 170,000 clones, about 83% appearing once. Specimen: peripheral blood. The receptor set was obtained from a man aged 55 to 70 with acute or convalescent COVID-19.

V is TRBV2 and J is TRBJ2-5; TRBD1 agrees at 10 bases. The CDR3 is 17 amino acids. The V and J ends lost 1 base and 0 bases, in that order; junction bases with no gene match: 5. Germline V CDR1 and CDR2: SNHLY, FYNNEI. In DNA, the CDR3 is TGTGCCAGCAGTGAAGGACAGGGGGCTGCGTACCAAGAGACCCAGTACTTC. It specifies CASSEGQGAAYQETQYF.

The rearrangement joins TRBV30 to TRBJ2-7; D perhaps matches TRBD1 (6 bases). CDR3 length equals 12 residues. Germline assignment: CDR1 GTSNPN and CDR2 SVGIG (reference sequence). V was cut by 2 bases and J by 7 bases, with 12 bases left in between. The CDR3 sequence is CAWSLTGWEQYF. In DNA, the CDR3 is TGTGCCTGGAGTTTAACAGGGTGGGAGCAGTACTTC.

The chain combines TRBV12-3 or TRBV12-4 with TRBJ1-2; no clear D gene. There are 13 residues in the CDR3. V gave up 1 base and J gave up 4 bases, with 7 bases separating them. The CDR3 region is CASSLGPIYGYTF. The CDR3 region has the DNA TGTGCCAGCAGTTTAGGGCCGATCTATGGCTACACCTTC.

This chain uses TRBV27 with TRBJ2-5; maybe TRBD1 (5 bases). This CDR3 contains 15 residues. Germline loops: CDR1 MNHEY, CDR2 SMNVEV (reference sequence). Trimming shortened V by 4 bases and J by 5 bases, and 17 bases separated the two germline ends. CDR3 region: CASSSFQGSGETQYF. CDR3 in DNA: TGTGCCAGCAGTTCATTTCAGGGTTCCGGCGAGACCCAGTACTTC.

This clone was detected many times. The CDR3 DNA is TGTGCCAGCAGCTCAGAACTAGACAGGGGCTACGAGCAGTACTTC. As protein: CASSSELDRGYEQYF. V usage is TRBV7-8 and J usage is TRBJ2-7; 8 nucleotides align to TRBD1. There are 15 residues in the CDR3. CDR1 is SGHVS and CDR2 is FQNEAQ in the germline V gene. The V gene end was trimmed by 4 bases and the J gene end by 3 bases; junction bases not matched to a gene: 8.

The chain joins TRBV4-1 to TRBJ1-2; possibly TRBD1 for D (5 bases). The CDR3 loop spans 15 amino acids. The V and J ends lost 2 bases and 0 bases respectively, with 10 bases between them. Germline CDR1 is MGHRA and CDR2 is YSYEKL. The CDR3 reads CASSQSRGSNYGYTF. The CDR3 DNA reads TGCGCCAGCAGCCAAAGTAGGGGCTCTAACTATGGCTACACCTTC.

The chain has TRBV7-2 and TRBJ2-2, with TRBD2 matching 8 bases. Germline V CDR1 and CDR2: SGHTA, FQGNSA. The CDR3 loop spans 16 amino acids. V was clipped by 1 base and J by 2 bases; unmatched bases: 3. In nucleotides, the CDR3 is TGTGCCAGCAGCTTAGTCGGGGGGGCTAACACCGGGGAGCTGTTTTTT. It specifies CASSLVGGANTGELFF.

This sequence joins TRBV29-1 and TRBJ2-5; 10 bases align to TRBD2. V lost 6 bases and J lost 4; bases outside the gene matches: 11. Germline V gene data show CDR1 as SQVTM and CDR2 as ANQGSEA. The CDR3 has 15 amino acids. The CDR3, as DNA: TGCAGCGTGCCCCGAGCGGGGGGGCGGGGAGAGACCCAGTACTTC. Amino acids: CSVPRAGGRGETQYF.

In DNA, the CDR3 is TGCGCCAGCAGTCTTGGACAGGGGACCTCTGGAAACACCATATATTTT. It yields the protein CASSLGQGTSGNTIYF. The rearrangement uses TRBV10-2 and TRBJ1-3, with TRBD1 identical over 9 bases. V shed 5 bases and J 0 bases; nucleotides not matched to a gene: 5. Germline CDR1 and CDR2: WSHSY and SAAADI. This CDR3 comprises 16 residues.

This chain joins TRBV29-1 and TRBJ1-1, with D maybe TRBD1 (5 bases). The CDR3 is made up of 13 amino acids. Germline loops: CDR1 SQVTM, CDR2 ANQGSEA. V gave up 2 bases and J gave up 1 base, with 8 bases separating them. The CDR3 DNA reads as TGCAGCGTTGAAAGGGGTCAGAACACTGAAGCTTTCTTT. Amino acid sequence: CSVERGQNTEAFF.

CDR3 DNA: TGTGCCATCATGAACGGGGGGGCCTCAGATACGCAGTATTTT. Encoded protein: CAIMNGGASDTQYF. The V and J genes are TRBV10-3 and TRBJ2-3, with 8 positions matching TRBD2. V shed 7 bases and J 4 bases; nucleotides not matched to a gene: 7. Germline V lookup: CDR1 ENHRY, CDR2 SYGVKD. The CDR3 contains 14 residues.

The chain joins TRBV11-3 to TRBJ2-1, with 10 bases lining up with TRBD2. Trimming cost V 2 bases and J 5 bases; bases outside gene matches: 3. Germline V lookup: CDR1 SGHNT, CDR2 YENEEA. This CDR3 is 15 amino acids long. The CDR3 DNA reads TGTGCCAGCAGCTTACGGACTAGCGGCAACAATGAGCAGTTCTTC. It yields the protein CASSLRTSGNNEQFF.

V gene TRBV28 combines with J gene TRBJ1-2, with 8 bases identical to TRBD1. The J segment lost 6 bases and the V segment lost 4 bases, leaving 22 bases of the junction unmatched. CDR1 and CDR2 from the germline V gene are MDHEN and SYDVKM. The CDR3 is 19 residues long. CDR3 sequence: CASSSPKGQGATPRDGYTF. The CDR3 region has the DNA TGTGCCAGCAGTTCCCCTAAAGGGCAGGGGGCTACCCCCCGAGATGGCTACACCTTC.

The chain couples TRBV5-1 to TRBJ2-1, with TRBD1 identical over 7 bases. The CDR3 is 15 residues long. V lost 4 bases and J lost 5; bases outside the gene matches: 9. Germline-derived CDR1 and CDR2 are SGHRS and YFSETQ. CDR3 coding DNA: TGCGCCAGCAGCAGGAGCCGGGACAGCGACAATGAGCAGTTCTTC. It yields the protein CASSRSRDSDNEQFF.

This clone was observed many times. The J gene is TRBJ1-1, the V gene TRBV6-2 or TRBV6-3, with 8 bases identical to TRBD1. After removal of 4 bases from V and 5 bases from J, the junction contained 9 bases not matched to a gene. Looked up from germline, CDR1 is MNHEY and CDR2 is SVGEGT. The CDR3 runs to 15 residues. The CDR3 here is CASSFPPGQATEAFF. The CDR3 DNA is TGTGCCAGCAGTTTCCCGCCGGGACAGGCGACTGAAGCTTTCTTT.

This chain connects TRBV7-9 to TRBJ1-1; 7 bases align to TRBD1. The CDR3 spans 13 residues. V lost 3 bases to trimming and J lost 4 bases; unmatched junction nucleotides: 2. The germline CDR1 and CDR2 sequences are SEHNR and FQNEAQ (reference sequence). The CDR3 bases are TGTGCCAGCAGCTTGGAGGGGGCCACTGAAGCTTTCTTT. As protein: CASSLEGATEAFF.

The chain links TRBV10-3 to TRBJ1-6; TRBD1 agrees at 8 bases. The V gene's germline CDR1 is ENHRY and CDR2 SYGVKD. After removal of 7 bases from V and 5 bases from J, the junction contained 1 base not matched to a gene. This CDR3 has 13 residues. In DNA form, the CDR3 reads TGTGCCATCACGGGACAGGATAATTCACCCCTCCACTTT. It codes for CAITGQDNSPLHF.

The table lists this clone with a few counts. V usage is TRBV6-5 and J usage is TRBJ1-5, with TRBD1 matching 11 bases. Trimming removed 4 bases from V and 6 bases from J; junction bases left unmatched: 5. Germline-derived CDR1 and CDR2 are MNHEY and SVGAGI. The CDR3 contains 15 residues. The CDR3 DNA sequence: TGTGCCAGCAGTTCCGGGACAGGGGGACGTCAGCCCCAGCATTTT. Protein sequence: CASSSGTGGRQPQHF.

This chain connects TRBV5-1 to TRBJ1-2; TRBD1 agrees at 7 bases. CDR3 length: 15 residues. CDR1 is SGHRS, CDR2 YFSETQ, per germline. The junction had 8 bases not matched to a gene; V was cut back by 3 bases and J by 3 bases. The CDR3 loop reads CASSWGGTADYGYTF. CDR3 DNA sequence: TGCGCCAGCAGCTGGGGCGGGACAGCGGACTATGGCTACACCTTC.